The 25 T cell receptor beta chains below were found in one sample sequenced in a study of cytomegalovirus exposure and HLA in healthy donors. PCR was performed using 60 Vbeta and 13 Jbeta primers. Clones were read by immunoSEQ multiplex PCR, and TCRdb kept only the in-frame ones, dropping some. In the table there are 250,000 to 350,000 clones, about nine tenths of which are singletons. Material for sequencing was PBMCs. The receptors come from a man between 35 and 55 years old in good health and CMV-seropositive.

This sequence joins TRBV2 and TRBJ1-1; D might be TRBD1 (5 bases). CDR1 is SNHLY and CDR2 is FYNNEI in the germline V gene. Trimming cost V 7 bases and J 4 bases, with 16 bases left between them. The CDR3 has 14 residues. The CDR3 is CASNKDSLSTEAFF. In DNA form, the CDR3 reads TGTGCCAGCAATAAAGACAGTCTGTCCACTGAAGCTTTCTTT.

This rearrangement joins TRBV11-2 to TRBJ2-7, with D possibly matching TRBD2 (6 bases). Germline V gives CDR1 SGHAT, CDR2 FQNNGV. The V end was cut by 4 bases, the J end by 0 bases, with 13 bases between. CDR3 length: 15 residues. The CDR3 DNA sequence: TGTGCCAGCAGCTCCCCCCGGGAGAGCTCCTACGAGCAGTACTTC. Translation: CASSSPRESSYEQYF. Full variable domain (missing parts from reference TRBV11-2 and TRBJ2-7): EAGVAQSPRYKIIEKRQSVAFWCNPISGHATLYWYQQILGQGPKLLIQFQNNGVVDDSQLPKDRFSAERLKGVDSTLKIQPAKLEDSAVYLCASSSPRESSYEQYFGPGTRLTVT.

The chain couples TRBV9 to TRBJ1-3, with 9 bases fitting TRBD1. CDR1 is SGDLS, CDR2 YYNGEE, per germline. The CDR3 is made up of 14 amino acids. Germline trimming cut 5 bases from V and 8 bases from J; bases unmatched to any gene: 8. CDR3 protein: CASSAGTGWDTIYF. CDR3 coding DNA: TGTGCCAGCAGTGCTGGGACAGGGTGGGACACCATATATTTT.

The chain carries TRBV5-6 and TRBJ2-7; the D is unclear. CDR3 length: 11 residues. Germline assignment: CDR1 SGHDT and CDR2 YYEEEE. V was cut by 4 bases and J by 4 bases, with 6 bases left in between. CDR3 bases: TGTGCCAGCAGCAAATCTTACGAGCAGTACTTC. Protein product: CASSKSYEQYF.

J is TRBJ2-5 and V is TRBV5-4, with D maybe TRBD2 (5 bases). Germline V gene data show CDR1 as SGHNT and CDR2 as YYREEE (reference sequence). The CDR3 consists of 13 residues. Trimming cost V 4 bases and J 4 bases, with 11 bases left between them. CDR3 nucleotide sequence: TGTGCCAGCAGCCCGGCGGGCCCAGAGACCCAGTACTTC. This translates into CASSPAGPETQYF.

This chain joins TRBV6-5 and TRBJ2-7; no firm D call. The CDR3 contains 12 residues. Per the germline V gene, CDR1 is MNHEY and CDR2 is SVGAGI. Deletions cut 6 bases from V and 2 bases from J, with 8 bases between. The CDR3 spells CASSRVPYEQYF. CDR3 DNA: TGTGCCAGCAGCCGGGTGCCCTACGAGCAGTACTTC.

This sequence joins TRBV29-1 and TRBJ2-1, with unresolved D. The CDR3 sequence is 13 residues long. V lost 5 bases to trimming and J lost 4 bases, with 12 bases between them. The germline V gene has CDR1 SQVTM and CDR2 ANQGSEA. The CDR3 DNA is TGCAGCGTTCCCAAAATACAATACAATGAGCAGTTCTTC. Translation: CSVPKIQYNEQFF.

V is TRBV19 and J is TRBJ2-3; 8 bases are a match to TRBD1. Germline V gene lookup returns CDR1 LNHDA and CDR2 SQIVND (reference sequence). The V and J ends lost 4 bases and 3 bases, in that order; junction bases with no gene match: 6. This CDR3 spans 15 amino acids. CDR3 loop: CASSTPGGETDTQYF. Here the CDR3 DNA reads TGTGCCAGTAGTACACCAGGGGGCGAAACAGATACGCAGTATTTT.

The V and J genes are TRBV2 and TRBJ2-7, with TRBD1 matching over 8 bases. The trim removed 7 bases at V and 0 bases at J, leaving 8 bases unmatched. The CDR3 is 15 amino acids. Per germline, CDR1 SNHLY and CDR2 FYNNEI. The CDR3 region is CASTRDRTSSYEQYF. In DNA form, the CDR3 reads TGTGCCAGCACTAGGGACAGGACAAGCTCCTACGAGCAGTACTTC.

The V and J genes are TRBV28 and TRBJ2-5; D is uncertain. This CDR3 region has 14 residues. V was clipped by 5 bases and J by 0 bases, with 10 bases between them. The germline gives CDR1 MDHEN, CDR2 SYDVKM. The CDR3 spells CASSTPRDQETQYF. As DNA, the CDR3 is TGTGCCAGCAGTACCCCACGGGACCAAGAGACCCAGTACTTC.

The CDR3 sequence: CASSLRALNTGELFF. The CDR3 DNA reads TGTGCCAGCAGCCTGAGGGCCTTGAACACCGGGGAGCTGTTTTTT. The chain is built from TRBV7-3 and TRBJ2-2, with D perhaps TRBD2 (5 bases). CDR1 and CDR2 from the germline V gene are SGHTA and FQGTGA. V lost 5 bases and J 1 base, leaving 11 bases between the germline ends. This CDR3 is built from 15 residues. Looking up the rest from reference TRBV7-3 and TRBJ2-2 gives the full variable domain: GAGVSQTPSNKVTEKGKYVELRCDPISGHTALYWYRQSLGQGPEFLIYFQGTGAADDSGLPNDRFFAVRPEGSVSTLKIQRTERGDSAVYLCASSLRALNTGELFFGEGSRLTVL.

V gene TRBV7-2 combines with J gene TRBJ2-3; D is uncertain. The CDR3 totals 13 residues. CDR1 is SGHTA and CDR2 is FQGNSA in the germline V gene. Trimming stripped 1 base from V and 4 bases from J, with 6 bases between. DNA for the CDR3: TGTGCCAGCAGCTTAGGCGAGGCAGATACGCAGTATTTT. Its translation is CASSLGEADTQYF. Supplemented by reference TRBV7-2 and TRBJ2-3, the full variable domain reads GAGVSQSPSNKVTEKGKDVELRCDPISGHTALYWYRQSLGQGLEFLIYFQGNSAPDKSGLPSDRFSAERTGGSVSTLTIQRTQQEDSAVYLCASSLGEADTQYFGPGTRLTVL.

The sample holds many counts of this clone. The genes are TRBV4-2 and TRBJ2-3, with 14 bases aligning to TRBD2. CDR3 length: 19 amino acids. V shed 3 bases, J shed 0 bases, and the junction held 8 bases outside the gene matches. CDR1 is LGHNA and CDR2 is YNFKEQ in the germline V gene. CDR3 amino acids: CASSHAGLAGDGSTDTQYF. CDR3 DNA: TGTGCCAGCAGCCACGCGGGACTAGCGGGAGATGGGAGCACAGATACGCAGTATTTT.

In nucleotides, the CDR3 is TGTGCCAGCAGTTTGGGCAGGAGGAACTATGGCTACACCTTC. It specifies CASSLGRRNYGYTF. V and J are TRBV28 and TRBJ1-2; D is unclear. Germline V gene lookup returns CDR1 MDHEN and CDR2 SYDVKM. The CDR3 loop spans 14 amino acids. Trimming removed 3 bases from V and 2 bases from J, with 10 bases in between.

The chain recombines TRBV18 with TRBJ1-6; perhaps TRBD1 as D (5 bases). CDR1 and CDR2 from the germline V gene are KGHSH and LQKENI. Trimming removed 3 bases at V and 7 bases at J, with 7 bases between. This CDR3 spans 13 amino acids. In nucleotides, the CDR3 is TGTGCCAGCTCACCGGGACTAAATTCACCCCTCCACTTT. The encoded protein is CASSPGLNSPLHF.

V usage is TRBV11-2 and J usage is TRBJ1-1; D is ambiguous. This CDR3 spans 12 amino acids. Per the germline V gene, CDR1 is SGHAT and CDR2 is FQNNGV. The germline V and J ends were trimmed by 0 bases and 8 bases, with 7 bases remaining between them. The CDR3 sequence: CASSLDMTEAFF. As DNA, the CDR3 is TGTGCCAGCAGCTTAGATATGACAGAAGCTTTCTTT.

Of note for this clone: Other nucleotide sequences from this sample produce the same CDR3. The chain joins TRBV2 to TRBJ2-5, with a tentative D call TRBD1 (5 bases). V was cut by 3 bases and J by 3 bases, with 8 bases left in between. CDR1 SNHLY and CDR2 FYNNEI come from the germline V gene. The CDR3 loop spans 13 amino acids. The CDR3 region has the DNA TGTGCCAGCAGTGAGCCCAGGGAAGAGACCCAGTACTTC. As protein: CASSEPREETQYF.

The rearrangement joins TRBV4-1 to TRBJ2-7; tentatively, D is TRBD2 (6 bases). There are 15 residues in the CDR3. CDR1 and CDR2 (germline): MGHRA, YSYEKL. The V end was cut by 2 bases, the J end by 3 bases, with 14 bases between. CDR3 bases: TGCGCCAGCAGCCAAATTCCGGGACTTATCTACGAGCAGTACTTC. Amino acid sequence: CASSQIPGLIYEQYF.

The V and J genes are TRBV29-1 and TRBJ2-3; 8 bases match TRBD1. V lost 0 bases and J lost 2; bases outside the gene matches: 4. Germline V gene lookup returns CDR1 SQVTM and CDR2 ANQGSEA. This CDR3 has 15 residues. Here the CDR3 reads CSVEEGQGYTDTQYF. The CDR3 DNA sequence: TGCAGCGTTGAAGAAGGACAGGGCTACACAGATACGCAGTATTTT.

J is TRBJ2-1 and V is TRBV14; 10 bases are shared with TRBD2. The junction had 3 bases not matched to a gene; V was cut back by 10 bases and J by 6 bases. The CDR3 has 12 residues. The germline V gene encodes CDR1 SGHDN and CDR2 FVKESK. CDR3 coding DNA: TGTGCCACCGGACTAGCGGCCAATGAGCAGTTCTTC. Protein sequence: CATGLAANEQFF.

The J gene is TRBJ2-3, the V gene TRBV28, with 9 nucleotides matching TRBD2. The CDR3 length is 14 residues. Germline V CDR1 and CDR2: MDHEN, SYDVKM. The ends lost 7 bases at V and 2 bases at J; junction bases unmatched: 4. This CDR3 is CASTTSGNTDTQYF. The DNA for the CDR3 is TGTGCCAGCACGACTAGCGGTAACACAGATACGCAGTATTTT.

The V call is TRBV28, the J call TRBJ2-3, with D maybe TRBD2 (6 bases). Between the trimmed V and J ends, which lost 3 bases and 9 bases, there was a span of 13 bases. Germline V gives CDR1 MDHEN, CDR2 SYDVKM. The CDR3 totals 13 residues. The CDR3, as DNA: TGTGCCAGCAGTTTTGGGGACTTGGGCACGCAGTATTTT. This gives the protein CASSFGDLGTQYF.

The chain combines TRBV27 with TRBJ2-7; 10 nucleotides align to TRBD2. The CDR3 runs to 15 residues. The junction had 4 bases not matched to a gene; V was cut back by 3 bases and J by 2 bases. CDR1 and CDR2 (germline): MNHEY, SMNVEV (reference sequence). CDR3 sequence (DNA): TGTGCCAGCAGTTTCGCTAGCGGGGGAACCTACGAGCAGTACTTC. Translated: CASSFASGGTYEQYF.

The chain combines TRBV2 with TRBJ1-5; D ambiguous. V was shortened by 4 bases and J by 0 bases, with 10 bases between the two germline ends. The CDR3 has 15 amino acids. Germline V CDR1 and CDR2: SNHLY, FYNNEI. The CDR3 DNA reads TGTGCCAGCAGTGGGTCCGGCGGTAGCAATCAGCCCCAGCATTTT. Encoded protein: CASSGSGGSNQPQHF.

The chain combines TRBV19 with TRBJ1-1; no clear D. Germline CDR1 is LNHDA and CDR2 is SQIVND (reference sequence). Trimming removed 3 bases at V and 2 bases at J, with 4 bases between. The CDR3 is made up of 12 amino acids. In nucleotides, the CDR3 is TGTGCCAGTAGTATGCGAAACACTGAAGCTTTCTTT. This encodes CASSMRNTEAFF.